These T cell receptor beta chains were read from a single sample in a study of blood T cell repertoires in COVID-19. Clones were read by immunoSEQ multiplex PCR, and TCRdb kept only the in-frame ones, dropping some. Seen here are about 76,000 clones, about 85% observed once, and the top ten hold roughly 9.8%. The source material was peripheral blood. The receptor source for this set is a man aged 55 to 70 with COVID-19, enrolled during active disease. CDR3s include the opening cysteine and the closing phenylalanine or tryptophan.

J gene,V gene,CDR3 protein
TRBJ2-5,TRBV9,CASSVGIAQETQYF
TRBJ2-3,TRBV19,CASMDRAGSTDTQYF
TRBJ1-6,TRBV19,CASSRTGTSPLHF
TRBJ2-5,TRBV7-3,CASSLGGEAETQYF
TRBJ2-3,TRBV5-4,CASSLAPTTTDTQYF
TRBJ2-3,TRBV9,CASSLGLATDTQYF
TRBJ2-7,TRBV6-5,CASSNRDRAFYEQYF
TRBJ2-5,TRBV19,CASSILKVGTGQETQYF
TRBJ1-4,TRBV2,CASSETGPRGEKLFF
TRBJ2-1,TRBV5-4,CASSLDGSRSYNEQFF
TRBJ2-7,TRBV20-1,CSASRAGGSYEQYF
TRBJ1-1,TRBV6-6,CASSRDRAPNTEAFF
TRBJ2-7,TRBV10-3,CAISESKGQGMYEQYF
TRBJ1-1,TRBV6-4,CASSEASGTEAFF
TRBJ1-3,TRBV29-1,CSVGQGGGNTIYF
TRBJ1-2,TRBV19,CASSQTENYGYTF
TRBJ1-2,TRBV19,CASSRIGTYPNYGYTF
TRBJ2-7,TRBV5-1,CASSFSGTGVSEQYF
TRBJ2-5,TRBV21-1,CASPGTKETQYF
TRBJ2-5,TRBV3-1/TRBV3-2,CASNYREQETQYF
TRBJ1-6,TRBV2,CAGRDSNSPLHF
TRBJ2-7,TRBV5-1,CASSPGPGINEQYF
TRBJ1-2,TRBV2,CASSEMGADYGYTF
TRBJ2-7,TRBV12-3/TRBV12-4,CASTRQGYEQYF
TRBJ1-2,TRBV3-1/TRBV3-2,CASSPGVGGGYTF
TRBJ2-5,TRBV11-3,CASSRGLAGGSGETQYF
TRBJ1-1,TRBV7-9,CASSLALGSTEAFF
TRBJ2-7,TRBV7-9,CASSPLWIDRARYEQYF
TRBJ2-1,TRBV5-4,CASSPPGGTTVINEQFF
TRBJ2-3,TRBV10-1,CASSEFAGGSADTQYF
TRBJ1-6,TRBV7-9,CASSEDSINSPLHF
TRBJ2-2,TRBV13,CASSLLAGVYTGELFF